This TCR beta chain was retrieved from a study of beta chain features in type 1 diabetes. In the case of this clone: At one boundary the junction diverges from the germline segment, which might be a read error.

Expressed TCRB transcripts were sequenced, since all the RNA that had been isolated was reverse transcribed. Sequenced by immunoSEQ multiplex PCR; TCRdb stores in-frame clones only, minus some. The data contain approximately 470,000 clones, approximately 30% of them singletons. The CDR3 has 14 residues. Germline-derived CDR1 and CDR2 are SGDLS and YYNGEE. One heparinised draw of blood, averaging roughly 110 mL, came from each donor. The V call is TRBV9, the J call TRBJ1-2; D may be TRBD1 (6 bases). The sample was naive CD4+ T cells from blood. This receptor was taken from a man between 18 and 35 years old in good health. Here the CDR3 reads CARSVEAGGHGYTF. In DNA, the CDR3 is TGTGCCCGCAGCGTAGAGGCCGGGGGCCACGGCTACACCTTC.